The clone carrying this T cell receptor beta chain has only a few counts. Its target is unknown. By 5'RACE template switching, TCR cDNA was produced, with a universal primer site and UMIs added in the process. TCRdb fed the 5' RACE reads into MiXCR, producing one record per CDR3 protein. The table includes some 350,000 distinct CDR3 sequences, around 6.4% detected once. These data are taken from a study of T cells after yellow fever vaccination. Study-wide points: The secondary response was weaker but peaked faster, day 5 versus 15. Clonotype sharing between CD4 and CD8 compartments was small. Most clones from primary vaccination resurfaced after the booster (nearly 97% CD4, approximately 87% CD8).

Germline loops: CDR1 MNHNS, CDR2 SASEGT. V dropped 6 bases and J dropped 5; count of bases not matched to a gene: 10. The CDR3 extends over 15 amino acids. The starting material was PBMCs, obtained 5 days after the yellow fever booster vaccination. The chain recombines TRBV6-1 with TRBJ2-5; TRBD1 aligns across 9 bases. The clonotype comes from a man aged 25 to 40 who received the YFV17D yellow fever vaccine. The CDR3 is CASRRSGTGHETQYF. CDR3 in DNA: TGTGCCAGCAGACGCTCCGGGACAGGGCACGAGACCCAGTACTTC.